The 14 T cell receptor beta chains reported below all come from one sample, sequenced in a study of post-analysis software for immune sequencing data. Study-level findings and limits: Controls had lower frequencies than patients of about 5 TRBV segments, which included TRBV5-6, TRBV5-1 and TRBV20-1.

TCR beta libraries were prepared from cDNA with unique molecular identifiers. Each CDR3 protein is one row after TCRdb ran MiXCR on the PCR reads. The repertoire holds hundreds of thousands of distinct CDR3 sequences, 25% to 30% seen once, with around 0.6% in the top ten. Antigens of these TCRs are unknown. The specimen sequenced was blood. The receptors come from a girl aged 5-17 years with multiple sclerosis.

This clonotype occurred a few times. The chain recombines TRBV20-1 with TRBJ1-2; possible D gene TRBD1, 6 bases. Between the trimmed V and J ends, which lost 3 bases and 7 bases, there was a span of 21 bases. Germline-derived CDR1 and CDR2 are DFQATT and SNEGSKA (reference sequence). CDR3 length: 15 amino acids. CDR3 nucleotides: TGCAGTGCTAGTCCCCAGTACGACAGGATTGGTGGCTACACCTTC. This sequence encodes CSASPQYDRIGGYTF.

This clonotype appeared a few times. This chain links TRBV6-2 or TRBV6-3 with TRBJ2-1; the match to TRBD1 covers 8 bases. Looked up from germline, CDR1 is MNHEY and CDR2 is SVGEGT. This CDR3 has 15 amino acids. The V gene end was trimmed by 5 bases and the J gene end by 7 bases; junction bases not matched to a gene: 10. The CDR3 DNA is TGTGCCAGCAGTACAGGACAGGGTAGCTGGAATGAGCAGTTCTTC. It codes for CASSTGQGSWNEQFF.

This clonotype was seen many times. This chain's CDR3 is CSARVSSGANVLTF. For the CDR3, the DNA is TGCAGTGCTAGAGTCAGCTCTGGGGCCAACGTCCTGACTTTC. The chain joins TRBV20-1 to TRBJ2-6; no reliable D call. CDR3 length: 14 residues. The V end was cut by 1 base, the J end by 0 bases, with 4 bases between. Germline V lookup: CDR1 DFQATT, CDR2 SNEGSKA (reference sequence).

The chain joins TRBV24-1 to TRBJ2-1, with 9 bases aligning to TRBD2. The length of the CDR3 is 19 residues. After removal of 4 bases from V and 0 bases from J, the junction contained 12 bases not matched to a gene. Germline assignment: CDR1 KGHDR and CDR2 SFDVKD. The chain's CDR3 is CATSDAGLADKSSYNEQFF. CDR3 nucleotide sequence: TGTGCCACCAGTGACGCGGGACTAGCTGACAAAAGCTCCTACAATGAGCAGTTCTTC.

The J gene is TRBJ1-2, the V gene TRBV7-2, with TRBD1 identical over 7 bases. After removal of 2 bases from V and 7 bases from J, the junction contained 10 bases not matched to a gene. The CDR3 has 15 residues. CDR1 and CDR2 (germline): SGHTA, FQGNSA. The CDR3 region has the DNA TGTGCCAGCAGCTTACGCCGGGAGGGGGCGGGTGGCTACACCTTC. It translates to CASSLRREGAGGYTF.

This clonotype was observed a handful of times. The rearrangement links TRBV7-2 to TRBJ2-5; 10 bases map to TRBD2. The DNA end favors TRBJ2-7, so the J call may be wrong. The germline V gene encodes CDR1 SGHTA and CDR2 FQGNSA. The CDR3 length is 15 residues. DNA of the CDR3: TGTGCCAGCAGCTCCCGGGGGACTAGCGCTTTCGAGCAGTACTTC. The encoded protein is CASSSRGTSAFEQYF.

This clonotype has just a few counts. This rearrangement joins TRBV25-1 to TRBJ2-2; D remains ambiguous. The V gene's germline CDR1 is MGHDK and CDR2 SYGVNS. The CDR3 is made up of 15 amino acids. V was pared by 10 bases and J by 6 bases, with 21 bases between. CDR3 residues: CATERPPPSAGELFF. The DNA of the CDR3 is TGTGCCACCGAAAGGCCGCCCCCCTCCGCCGGGGAGCTGTTTTTT. The complete variable domain, with remaining parts taken from reference TRBV25-1 and TRBJ2-2, reads EADIYQTPRYLVIGTGKKITLECSQTMGHDKMYWYQQDPGMELHLIHYSYGVNSTEKGDLSSESTVSRIRTEHFPLTLESARPSHTSQYLCATERPPPSAGELFFGEGSRLTVL.

The V call is TRBV7-2, the J call TRBJ2-2; perhaps TRBD2 as D (5 bases). Germline CDR1 and CDR2: SGHTA and FQGNSA. The germline V and J ends were trimmed by 0 bases and 4 bases, with 12 bases remaining between them. The CDR3 is 16 amino acids. CDR3 coding DNA: TGTGCCAGCAGCTTAGCGCGCCTAGCTGCCACCGGGGAGCTGTTTTTT. Protein sequence: CASSLARLAATGELFF.

On this clonotype itself: An end of the junction differs from the germline gene, which may be a read error. The CDR3 protein is CASSLVTGERFF. For the CDR3, the DNA is TGCGCCAGCAGCTTGGTTACCGGGGAGCGGTTTTTT. The rearrangement uses TRBV5-1 and TRBJ2-2, with D maybe TRBD2 (5 bases). Looked up from germline, CDR1 is SGHRS and CDR2 is YFSETQ. The CDR3 extends over 12 amino acids. Supplemented by reference TRBV5-1 and TRBJ2-2, the full variable domain reads KAGVTQTPRYLIKTRGQQVTLSCSPISGHRSVSWYQQTPGQGLQFLFEYFSETQRNKGNFPGRFSGRQFSNSRSEMNVSTLELGDSALYLCASSLVTGERFFGEGSRLTVL.

This clonotype was seen a few times. J is TRBJ2-3 and V is TRBV20-1; 10 bases agree with TRBD2. Trimming at V came to 3 bases and at J to 4 bases, leaving 4 bases not matched to a gene. Germline CDR1 reads DFQATT; CDR2 reads SNEGSKA (reference sequence). CDR3 length equals 14 residues. The CDR3 sequence is CSASDLAGADTQYF. In DNA form, the CDR3 reads TGCAGTGCTAGCGACCTAGCGGGAGCAGATACGCAGTATTTT.

This clonotype was seen only a few times. The chain links TRBV28 to TRBJ2-7; the match to TRBD2 covers 12 bases. Germline CDR1 reads MDHEN; CDR2 reads SYDVKM. The ends lost 5 bases at V and 3 bases at J; junction bases unmatched: 5. The CDR3 is 15 amino acids. The CDR3 region has the DNA TGTGCCAGCAGTAGACTAGCGGGGGAGTACTACGAGCAGTACTTC. Translating it yields CASSRLAGEYYEQYF.

The V gene is TRBV7-9, the J gene TRBJ2-1; TRBD2 matches at 8 bases. Germline V gene sequence: CDR1 SEHNR, CDR2 FQNEAQ (reference sequence). The CDR3 length is 15 residues. Germline trimming cut 5 bases from V and 7 bases from J; bases unmatched to any gene: 10. CDR3 in amino acids: CASSLGGGRPNEQFF. For the CDR3, the DNA is TGTGCCAGCAGCCTGGGCGGGGGGCGGCCTAATGAGCAGTTCTTC.

The chain couples TRBV7-2 to TRBJ2-5, with 8 bases that match TRBD1. This CDR3 has 15 residues. V lost 5 bases to trimming and J lost 1 base; unmatched junction nucleotides: 6. Per the germline V gene, CDR1 is SGHTA and CDR2 is FQGNSA. The DNA of the CDR3 is TGTGCCAGCAGCCGAAACGGACAGGGCCAAGAGACCCAGTACTTC. It is translated as CASSRNGQGQETQYF.

This clonotype was observed many times. V usage is TRBV12-3 or TRBV12-4 and J usage is TRBJ2-1; a weak D match, TRBD1 (6 bases). The CDR3 totals 13 residues. Trimming removed 5 bases from V and 9 bases from J, with 14 bases in between. The CDR3 DNA is TGTGCCAGCAGTACCGGGACATTCGGTGAGCAGTTCTTC. Its protein product is CASSTGTFGEQFF.